The T cell receptor beta chain described here comes from a study of blood T cell repertoires in COVID-19. Background on the study: Whether acute or convalescent, the COVID-19 samples came from the United States, Italy and Spain. PBMCs, B-cell-depleted T cells, or T cells were the source of the cDNA or gDNA that made up the material.

Authors' analysis steps: Reference gene primer amplification in the assay estimated nucleated cell counts. The repertoire was sequenced with immunoSEQ multiplex PCR; TCRdb's copy has only in-frame clones and lacks some. V, J and clone size are taken as reported in that table, and D and trimming were inferred from the DNA itself. The table has over 150,000 clones, more than 90% seen once. The germline V gene encodes CDR1 MNHEY and CDR2 SVGEGT. This CDR3 region has 16 residues. The junction had 11 bases not matched to a gene; V was cut back by 6 bases and J by 4 bases. The chain joins TRBV6-2 or TRBV6-3 to TRBJ1-2; TRBD1 matches at 10 bases. The source is a man aged 50 to 59 with acute or convalescent COVID-19. Input material: peripheral blood. This CDR3 reads CASRYLRQGAGYGYTF. The CDR3 DNA reads as TGTGCCAGCAGATACCTCCGACAGGGGGCCGGCTATGGCTACACCTTC.